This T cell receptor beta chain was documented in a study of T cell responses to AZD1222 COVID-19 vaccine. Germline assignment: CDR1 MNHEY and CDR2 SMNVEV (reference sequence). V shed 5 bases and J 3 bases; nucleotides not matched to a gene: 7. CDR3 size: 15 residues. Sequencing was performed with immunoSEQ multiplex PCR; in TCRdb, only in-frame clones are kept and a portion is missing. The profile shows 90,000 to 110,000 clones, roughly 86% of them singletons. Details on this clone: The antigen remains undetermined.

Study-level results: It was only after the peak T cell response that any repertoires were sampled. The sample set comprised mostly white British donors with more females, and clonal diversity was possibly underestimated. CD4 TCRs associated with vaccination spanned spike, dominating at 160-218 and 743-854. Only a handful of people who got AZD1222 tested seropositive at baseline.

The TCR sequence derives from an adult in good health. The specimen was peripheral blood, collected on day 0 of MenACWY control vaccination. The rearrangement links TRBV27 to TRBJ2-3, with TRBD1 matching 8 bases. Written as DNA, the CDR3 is TGTGCCAGCAGTCCAACAGGGGGAGGAACAGATACGCAGTATTTT. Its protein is CASSPTGGGTDTQYF.